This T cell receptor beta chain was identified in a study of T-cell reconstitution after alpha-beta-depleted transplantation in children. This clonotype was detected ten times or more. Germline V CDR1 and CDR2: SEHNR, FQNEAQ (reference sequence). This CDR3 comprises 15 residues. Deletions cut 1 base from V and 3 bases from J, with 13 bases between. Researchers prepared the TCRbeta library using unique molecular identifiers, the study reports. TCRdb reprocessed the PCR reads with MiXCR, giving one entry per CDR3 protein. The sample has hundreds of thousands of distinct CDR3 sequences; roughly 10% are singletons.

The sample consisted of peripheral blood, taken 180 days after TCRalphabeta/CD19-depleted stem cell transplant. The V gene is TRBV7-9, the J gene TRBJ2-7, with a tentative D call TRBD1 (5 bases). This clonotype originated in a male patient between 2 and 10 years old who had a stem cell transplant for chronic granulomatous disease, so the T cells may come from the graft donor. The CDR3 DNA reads TGTGCCAGCAGCTTAGTACAGGCTTGGGGCTACGAGCAGTACTTC. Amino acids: CASSLVQAWGYEQYF.